Sequencing of this TCR beta chain was carried out in a study of vaccination and CD4 T cells after COVID-19. Background on the study: Researchers treated cells with overlapping spike peptides taken from SARS-CoV-2, HCoV-NL63, HCoV-OC43 and HCoV-229E.

Treatment meaning: roughly ten-day PBMC culture with coronavirus spike peptide pools or control peptides (ViraFEST assay). This clonotype was observed a few times. No antigen is known for it. The Oncomine TCR Beta short-read assay was applied to DNA of cultured CD4+ T cells. Via MiXCR, TCRdb re-called the PCR reads, giving one row per CDR3 protein. The sample yields 15,000 to 20,000 distinct CDR3 sequences, under 60% seen once. The J segment lost 6 bases and the V segment lost 8 bases, leaving 5 bases of the junction unmatched. This CDR3 has 12 residues. Germline V gene data show CDR1 as MNHNS and CDR2 as SASEGT.

The origin of this receptor is a human donor who had recovered from COVID-19. The rearrangement joins TRBV6-1 to TRBJ1-2; TRBD1 agrees at 8 bases. Sequences were derived from CD4+ T cells from blood, cultured in vitro, sampled after SARS-CoV-2 vaccination. CDR3 DNA sequence: TGTGCCAGCCGGACAGGGAAGAATGGCTACACCTTC. Its translation is CASRTGKNGYTF.